This T cell receptor beta chain was identified during a study of blood T cell repertoires in COVID-19. Study-level information: In each case, the material was cDNA or gDNA derived from T cells, B-cell-depleted T cells, or PBMCs.

Patients from Seattle were sampled longitudinally, starting during active infection. Original analysis: The assay estimated nucleated cells by amplifying reference gene primers. The assay was immunoSEQ multiplex PCR, and TCRdb's table has in-frame clones only and misses some. The V and J calls and the clone size are those of that table, but D and trimming were determined from the DNA. The top ten clones hold 11% of a sample with almost 300,000 clones, under 90% of them seen once. Ten or more counts support this clone. V was trimmed by 8 bases and J by 5 bases, leaving 16 bases between them. This CDR3 has 14 residues. Germline V gene lookup returns CDR1 MDHEN and CDR2 SYDVKM.

The specimen was peripheral blood. The rearrangement joins TRBV28 to TRBJ1-5, with D tentatively TRBD1 (5 bases). This receptor was identified in a woman under 40 with COVID-19, enrolled during active disease. This CDR3 reads CASLEHGTYQPQHF. The CDR3, as DNA: TGTGCCAGCCTCGAACATGGGACTTATCAGCCCCAGCATTTT.